One sample yielded the 21 T cell receptor beta chains listed below, sequenced in a study of blood T cells in healthy people across ages. Through a sample-barcoded 5' primer and a J-beta primer mix, a second PCR was run for roughly 6 to 11 cycles. TCRdb reprocessed the 5' RACE reads via MiXCR and lists one record per CDR3 protein. The sample carries hundreds of thousands of distinct CDR3 sequences, 40% to 50% recorded once. The sample comprised blood. The receptors originated from a man in his fifties or sixties in good health.

The chain is built from TRBV7-8 and TRBJ1-2; TRBD1 aligns across 7 bases. The CDR3 extends over 13 amino acids. V was pared by 5 bases and J by 8 bases, with 8 bases of the junction left unmatched. Germline V gives CDR1 SGHVS, CDR2 FQNEAQ. DNA of the CDR3: TGTGCCAGCAGCCGAAAGCAGGGGGGCGGCTACACCTTC. This encodes CASSRKQGGGYTF.

V usage is TRBV20-1 and J usage is TRBJ2-3, with 11 bases aligning to TRBD2. The V segment lost 4 bases and the J segment 6 bases; nucleotides outside the gene matches: 9. CDR1 and CDR2 (germline): DFQATT, SNEGSKA (reference sequence). This CDR3 comprises 15 residues. The CDR3 loop reads CSANLVSGGGDTQYF. The CDR3 coding sequence is TGCAGTGCTAACCTAGTTAGCGGGGGGGGTGATACGCAGTATTTT.

Regarding this clonotype: Relative to the germline gene, one junction end is altered; a read error may explain this. The genes are TRBV5-6 and TRBJ2-3; the match to TRBD2 covers 12 bases. The CDR3 totals 19 residues. CDR1 is SGHDT and CDR2 is YYEEEE in the germline V gene. The CDR3 region is CANSSRASALAGGVDTQYF. The CDR3 nucleotides are TGTGCCAACAGCTCACGCGCCTCCGCCCTAGCGGGGGGGGTGGATACGCAGTATTTT.

In this sample, this clonotype turned up a few times. The V and J genes are TRBV5-1 and TRBJ2-7; D might be TRBD1 (5 bases). The V gene's germline CDR1 is SGHRS and CDR2 YFSETQ. Deletions cut 0 bases from V and 3 bases from J, with 10 bases between. The CDR3 is 14 amino acids. The CDR3 is CASSLEGVLYEQYF. For the CDR3, the DNA is TGCGCCAGCAGCTTGGAAGGGGTCCTCTACGAGCAGTACTTC.

V is TRBV2 and J is TRBJ2-3; D gene uncertain. CDR1 is SNHLY, CDR2 FYNNEI, per germline. The CDR3 loop spans 11 amino acids. Trimming shortened V by 9 bases and J by 5 bases, and 9 bases separated the two germline ends. The CDR3 region is CARGSGDTQYF. In DNA, the CDR3 is TGTGCCAGGGGATCCGGAGATACGCAGTATTTT.

This clonotype occurred a few times. The chain is built from TRBV5-1 and TRBJ2-7; D remains ambiguous. The CDR3 runs to 18 residues. The germline gives CDR1 SGHRS, CDR2 YFSETQ. V was cut by 0 bases and J by 2 bases, with 21 bases left in between. The CDR3 loop is CASSLVVPLSTGTYEQYF. CDR3 nucleotides: TGCGCCAGCAGCTTGGTTGTGCCCCTTTCAACCGGCACCTACGAGCAGTACTTC.

V is TRBV7-2 and J is TRBJ2-2, with D perhaps TRBD1 (5 bases). CDR1 and CDR2 from the germline V gene are SGHTA and FQGNSA. With 5 bases removed from V and 2 bases from J, the gap between germline ends came to 12 bases. The length of the CDR3 is 15 residues. The CDR3 sequence: CASSIRQTNTGELFF. The CDR3 DNA sequence: TGTGCCAGCAGCATCAGACAGACCAACACCGGGGAGCTGTTTTTT.

This clonotype was counted only a few times. The genes are TRBV7-9 and TRBJ2-1, with 8 bases fitting TRBD2. Germline loops: CDR1 SEHNR, CDR2 FQNEAQ (reference sequence). The CDR3 runs to 13 residues. V lost 10 bases to trimming and J lost 3 bases; unmatched junction nucleotides: 5. The CDR3 DNA reads TGTGCCACCGCCGGGACTAGCTACAATGAGCAGTTCTTC. Protein sequence: CATAGTSYNEQFF.

The J gene is TRBJ1-2, the V gene TRBV29-1; D uncertain. CDR1 and CDR2 (germline): SQVTM, ANQGSEA. The germline V and J ends were trimmed by 7 bases and 2 bases, with 8 bases remaining between them. The CDR3 runs 11 residues. The CDR3 region has the DNA TGCAGCGCTGCGACAAACTATGGCTACACCTTC. Protein sequence: CSAATNYGYTF.

The chain joins TRBV6-2 or TRBV6-3 to TRBJ2-1; tentative D call: TRBD2 (5 bases). The CDR3 spans 13 residues. V shed 4 bases and J shed 4 bases, with 8 bases lying between them. In germline, CDR1 is MNHEY, CDR2 SVGEGT. CDR3 bases: TGTGCCAGCAGTTCGGGATTTTACAATGAGCAGTTCTTC. This codes for CASSSGFYNEQFF.

In this sample, this clonotype turned up a few times. V and J are TRBV29-1 and TRBJ2-1; D is unclear. This CDR3 has 12 amino acids. Germline V gene data show CDR1 as SQVTM and CDR2 as ANQGSEA. V lost 2 bases to trimming and J lost 4 bases, with 6 bases between them. The CDR3 is CSVEPSYNEQFF. The CDR3 nucleotides are TGCAGCGTTGAACCATCATACAATGAGCAGTTCTTC.

The chain recombines TRBV27 with TRBJ1-1, with D perhaps matching TRBD1 (5 bases). The CDR3 loop spans 14 amino acids. CDR1 is MNHEY and CDR2 is SMNVEV in the germline V gene (reference sequence). V lost 2 bases and J lost 3, with 10 bases in between. The CDR3 reads CASSLEGPHTEAFF. The CDR3 DNA follows: TGTGCCAGCAGTTTAGAGGGGCCCCACACTGAAGCTTTCTTT.

This clonotype has just one count. V is TRBV11-2 and J is TRBJ1-6, with 8 bases that match TRBD1. The CDR3 runs to 17 residues. V trimming: 2 bases; J trimming: 7 bases; junction bases outside the gene matches: 10. The germline V gene encodes CDR1 SGHAT and CDR2 FQNNGV. The CDR3 loop is CASSLLTQGAKNSPLHF. In DNA form, the CDR3 reads TGTGCCAGCAGCTTACTCACCCAGGGGGCGAAGAATTCACCCCTCCACTTT. Supplemented by reference TRBV11-2 and TRBJ1-6, the full variable domain reads EAGVAQSPRYKIIEKRQSVAFWCNPISGHATLYWYQQILGQGPKLLIQFQNNGVVDDSQLPKDRFSAERLKGVDSTLKIQPAKLEDSAVYLCASSLLTQGAKNSPLHFGNGTRLTVT.

CDR3 sequence reads: CASRRTGLYYDTEAFF. The DNA for the CDR3 is TGTGCCAGCAGACGGACAGGGTTATATTATGACACTGAAGCTTTCTTT. The rearrangement links TRBV28 to TRBJ1-1; 8 bases are shared with TRBD1. This CDR3 comprises 16 residues. V shed 6 bases, J shed 3 bases, and the junction held 12 bases outside the gene matches. Germline CDR1 MDHEN, CDR2 SYDVKM. The full variable domain, rest sourced from reference TRBV28 and TRBJ1-1, is DVKVTQSSRYLVKRTGEKVFLECVQDMDHENMFWYRQDPGLGLRLIYFSYDVKMKEKGDIPEGYSVSREKKERFSLILESASTNQTSMYLCASRRTGLYYDTEAFFGQGTRLTVV.

The V call is TRBV21-1, the J call TRBJ2-7; the table's D call of TRBD1 was not tested on the DNA. TRBV21-1 corresponds to a pseudogene. The CDR3 sequence is 15 residues long. CDR3 amino acids: CASSTNRGSLYEQYF. CDR3 DNA sequence: TGTGCCAGCAGCACTAACAGGGGTTCCCTCTACGAGCAGTACTTC.

This clonotype appeared a single time. It may be a read error: a sequence one base away is much more abundant. V and J are TRBV7-2 and TRBJ2-1; D gene uncertain. The J call may be faulty, since TRBJ2-7 better matches the DNA end. The CDR3 sequence is 14 residues long. Germline V gene sequence: CDR1 SGHTA, CDR2 FQGNSA. CDR3 sequence reads: CASSYLGSYNEQYF. In DNA, the CDR3 is TGTGCCAGCAGCTATCTCGGCTCCTACAATGAGCAGTACTTC.

A word on this clonotype: Germline and junction disagree at one end, which may indicate a read error. The chain is built from TRBV7-2 and TRBJ2-5; D gene uncertain. This CDR3 comprises 12 residues. CDR1 and CDR2 from the germline V gene are SGHTA and FQGNSA. The CDR3 loop is CASTLWGETQYF. In DNA form, the CDR3 reads TGTGCCAGCACCTTATGGGGTGAGACCCAGTACTTC.

This clonotype was seen only a few times. This chain joins TRBV3-1 and TRBJ2-1; D gene ambiguous. The germline CDR1 and CDR2 sequences are LGHDT and YNNKEL (reference sequence). CDR3 size: 15 residues. The ends were cut back, 4 bases at V and 7 bases at J, with 17 bases in the middle. Here the CDR3 reads CASSPRYSGVNEQFF. As DNA, the CDR3 is TGTGCCAGCAGCCCACGATACAGTGGGGTAAATGAGCAGTTCTTC.

The chain employs TRBV6-1 and TRBJ1-4; D gene uncertain. Germline assignment: CDR1 MNHNS and CDR2 SASEGT. Trimming took off 0 bases at V and 4 bases at J, with 9 bases between the two ends. This CDR3 spans 15 amino acids. CDR3 amino acids: CASSEAVGFNEKLFF. In DNA, the CDR3 is TGTGCCAGCAGTGAAGCGGTGGGCTTTAATGAAAAACTGTTTTTT.

CDR3 loop: CASSQLARYNEQYF. CDR3 bases: TGTGCCAGCAGCCAACTAGCGCGCTACAATGAGCAGTACTTC. The chain recombines TRBV14 with TRBJ2-1; weak D call: TRBD2 (6 bases). Matching the DNA end better, TRBJ2-7 makes the J call doubtful. Germline V gives CDR1 SGHDN, CDR2 FVKESK. The CDR3 is 14 amino acids.

The chain joins TRBV20-1 to TRBJ2-3; D is uncertain. The CDR3 has 16 amino acids. The ends were cut back, 2 bases at V and 3 bases at J, with 18 bases in the middle. Germline loops: CDR1 DFQATT, CDR2 SNEGSKA (reference sequence). As DNA, the CDR3 is TGCAGTGCTAGATATTGGTCGGCCATAACGACAGATACGCAGTATTTT. The encoded protein is CSARYWSAITTDTQYF.